The sequence of this T cell receptor beta chain was determined in a study of graft-versus-host responses after intestinal transplantation. In the study overall: Recipients had multivisceral, liver-intestinal, or isolated intestinal transplants. Study results and caveats: Marrow from the recipient contained GvH clones, some of which had appeared first in ileum or blood.

Responder cells labeled with CFSE (about 200,000) were co-plated with irradiated stimulator cells labeled with violet dye (about 200,000). Generated by immunoSEQ multiplex PCR, the TCRdb table keeps only in-frame clones and is missing some. The sample holds more than 9,500 clones; around 28% are singletons and the top ten take 6.2%. From germline, CDR1 is MGHRA and CDR2 YSYEKL. V lost 0 bases to trimming and J lost 4 bases; unmatched junction nucleotides: 8. The CDR3 is 17 amino acids. Specimen: alloreactive CD8+ T cells from a mixed lymphocyte reaction culture, collected before intestinal transplant. Subset here: CFSE-low proliferating T cells sorted from approximately 6-day pre-transplant mixed lymphocyte reaction (GvH or HvG direction). The rearrangement joins TRBV4-1 to TRBJ2-5, with TRBD2 matching over 10 bases. This receptor was identified in a human patient who received an intestinal transplant. CDR3: CASSQESPSGGGETQYF. CDR3 coding DNA: TGCGCCAGCAGCCAAGAGAGCCCCAGCGGGGGGGGAGAGACCCAGTACTTC.